The 10 T cell receptor beta chains presented below share a single source sample, sequenced in a study of blood T cells in healthy people across ages. A second PCR of roughly 7 to 11 cycles used a sample-barcoded 5' primer and a J-beta primer mix. TCRdb recomputed calls from the 5' RACE reads with MiXCR, one row per CDR3 protein. The sample records 790,000 or so distinct CDR3 sequences, roughly 50% being singletons. Sequencing was carried out using blood. These receptors all stem from a man in his forties in good health.

The rearrangement joins TRBV20-1 to TRBJ1-6; TRBD1 might be the D (5 bases). The CDR3 is made up of 17 amino acids. Germline assignment: CDR1 DFQATT and CDR2 SNEGSKA (reference sequence). Trimming cost V 6 bases and J 7 bases, with 25 bases left between them. Written as DNA, the CDR3 is TGCAGTGCGAGCTCCAACTTCGCGGGACTCCGAAATTCACCCCTCCACTTT. This translates into CSASSNFAGLRNSPLHF.

With regard to this clonotype: One base away lies a much larger clone, so this may be a sequencing read error. This rearrangement joins TRBV29-1 to TRBJ2-5, with D uncertain. The CDR3 has 13 residues. CDR1 and CDR2 from the germline V gene are SQVTM and ANQGSEA. CDR3 amino acids: CSLEEVVQETQYF. The CDR3 DNA reads as TGCAGCCTTGAAGAGGTGGTCCAAGAGACCCAGTACTTC.

V and J are TRBV2 and TRBJ2-1, with TRBD1 matching 10 bases. Unmatched junction bases numbered 4, after V lost 3 bases and J lost 5 bases. This CDR3 spans 15 amino acids. Per the germline V gene, CDR1 is SNHLY and CDR2 is FYNNEI. DNA for the CDR3: TGTGCCAGCAGTGATGGGACAGGGGCTAACAATGAGCAGTTCTTC. It is translated as CASSDGTGANNEQFF.

J is TRBJ2-7 and V is TRBV12-3 or TRBV12-4, with 8 positions matching TRBD2. The CDR3 is made up of 17 amino acids. V was clipped by 5 bases and J by 3 bases; unmatched bases: 15. The CDR3 protein is CASSPEFALADSYEQYF. CDR3 bases: TGTGCCAGCAGTCCAGAATTCGCACTAGCGGACAGCTACGAGCAGTACTTC.

This clonotype was seen a handful of times. The chain recombines TRBV28 with TRBJ2-7; a possible D gene is TRBD2 (6 bases). V was trimmed by 7 bases and J by 6 bases, leaving 13 bases between them. The CDR3 consists of 12 residues. In germline, CDR1 is MDHEN, CDR2 SYDVKM. CDR3 protein: CASTSGGTEQYF. CDR3 nucleotide sequence: TGTGCCAGCACCTCCGGCGGGACCGAGCAGTACTTC.

This clonotype occurred a few times. The chain has TRBV5-1 and TRBJ2-3, with TRBD2 matching 7 bases. CDR1 SGHRS and CDR2 YFSETQ come from the germline V gene. The CDR3 is 16 amino acids. The ends lost 0 bases at V and 0 bases at J; junction bases unmatched: 4. The CDR3 DNA reads TGCGCCAGCAGCTTGGTGTCTAGCGGAAGCACAGATACGCAGTATTTT. Translating it yields CASSLVSSGSTDTQYF.

This sequence joins TRBV28 and TRBJ2-4, with 7 bases lining up with TRBD1. The end of the DNA fits TRBJ2-5 better, so the J call may be wrong. The CDR3 extends over 15 amino acids. Germline values: CDR1 MDHEN, CDR2 SYDVKM. The CDR3 is CASSLMRGLGETQYF. As DNA, the CDR3 is TGTGCCAGCAGTTTAATGAGGGGGCTGGGAGAGACCCAGTACTTC.

This clonotype came up once. The V gene is TRBV20-1, the J gene TRBJ2-7, with D possibly TRBD1 on 6 matching bases. Looked up from germline, CDR1 is DFQATT and CDR2 is SNEGSKA (reference sequence). The ends were cut back, 5 bases at V and 1 base at J, with 21 bases in the middle. This CDR3 is 16 amino acids long. The CDR3: CSAPGPIERGSYEQYF. CDR3 nucleotides: TGCAGTGCTCCCGGGCCGATCGAAAGGGGGTCCTACGAGCAGTACTTC.

The chain couples TRBV6-1 to TRBJ2-1; 12 nucleotides align to TRBD2. The CDR3 totals 17 residues. V lost 6 bases and J lost 8; bases outside the gene matches: 14. The V gene's germline CDR1 is MNHNS and CDR2 SASEGT. CDR3 coding DNA: TGTGCCAGCAGATCCTTCCTGGGACTAGCGGGTCTGGATGAGCAGTTCTTC. Translating gives CASRSFLGLAGLDEQFF.

The chain is built from TRBV6-4 and TRBJ2-5, with D perhaps TRBD1 or TRBD2 (6 bases each). Germline V gene lookup returns CDR1 MRHNA and CDR2 SNTAGT. This CDR3 contains 13 residues. CDR3 DNA: TGTGCTCCACCCGGGGGCCGTGACGAGACCCAGTACTTC. Encoded protein: CAPPGGRDETQYF.